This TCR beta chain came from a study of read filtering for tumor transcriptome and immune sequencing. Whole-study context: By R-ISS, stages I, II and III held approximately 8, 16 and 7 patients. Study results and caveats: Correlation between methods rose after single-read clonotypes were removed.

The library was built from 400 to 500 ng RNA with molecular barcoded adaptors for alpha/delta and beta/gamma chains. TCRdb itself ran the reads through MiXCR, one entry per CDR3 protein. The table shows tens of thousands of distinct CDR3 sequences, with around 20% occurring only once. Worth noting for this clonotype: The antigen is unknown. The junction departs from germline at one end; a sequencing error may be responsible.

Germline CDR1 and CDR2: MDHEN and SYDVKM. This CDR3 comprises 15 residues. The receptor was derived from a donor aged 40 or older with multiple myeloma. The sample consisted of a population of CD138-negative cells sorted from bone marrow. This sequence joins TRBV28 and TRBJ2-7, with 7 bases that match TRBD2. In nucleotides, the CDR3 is TGTGCCAGCAGTTCACGACGGGGGGTGGCCTACGGGCAGTACTTC. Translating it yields CASSSRRGVAYGQYF. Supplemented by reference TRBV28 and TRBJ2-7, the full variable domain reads DVKVTQSSRYLVKRTGEKVFLECVQDMDHENMFWYRQDPGLGLRLIYFSYDVKMKEKGDIPEGYSVSREKKERFSLILESASTNQTSMYLCASSSRRGVAYGQYFGPGTRLTVT.